Below are 20 T cell receptor beta chains sequenced from a single sample in a study of T cell responses to AZD1222 COVID-19 vaccine. Assay used: immunoSEQ multiplex PCR; TCRdb lists only in-frame clones, some missing. The data show about 130,000 clones, about 93% seen once. The starting material was peripheral blood, obtained on day 0 of AZD1222 vaccination. The receptors shown here come from an adult in good health.

CDR3 in DNA: TGTGCCAGCAGCCACGGACAGGGGGCCGGGGGCACTGAAGCTTTCTTT. Translating it yields CASSHGQGAGGTEAFF. The V gene is TRBV7-8, the J gene TRBJ1-1; TRBD1 agrees at 11 bases. This CDR3 is 16 amino acids long. From germline, CDR1 is SGHVS and CDR2 FQNEAQ. V was pared by 5 bases and J by 4 bases, with 9 bases of the junction left unmatched.

The chain combines TRBV21-1 with TRBJ1-3; the tabulated D call, TRBD1, remains unverified against the DNA. TRBV21-1 is a documented pseudogene. The length of the CDR3 is 13 residues. CDR3 bases: TGTGCCAGCAGCATTCCAGGGTGGAACACCATATATTTT. As protein: CASSIPGWNTIYF.

The chain links TRBV19 to TRBJ1-4; D ambiguous. V was cut by 3 bases and J by 10 bases, with 12 bases left in between. The CDR3 is 13 residues long. Germline lookup yields CDR1 LNHDA and CDR2 SQIVND (reference sequence). The CDR3 DNA reads TGTGCCAGTAGTATCGACCCGATTGCAAAACTGTTTTTT. Translation gives CASSIDPIAKLFF.

The chain joins TRBV6-5 to TRBJ1-1; 9 bases fit TRBD1. Germline V gene lookup returns CDR1 MNHEY and CDR2 SVGAGI. V lost 4 bases, J lost 3 bases, and 9 bases stayed unmatched. The CDR3 length is 16 residues. In DNA, the CDR3 is TGTGCCAGCAGTTTGGAAACGACAGGGGGGGACACTGAAGCTTTCTTT. This codes for CASSLETTGGDTEAFF.

V gene TRBV13 combines with J gene TRBJ2-3; 9 nucleotides match TRBD1. Germline V lookup: CDR1 PRHDT, CDR2 FYEKMQ (reference sequence). CDR3 length equals 13 residues. Unmatched junction bases numbered 5, after V lost 8 bases and J lost 5 bases. The CDR3 DNA reads TGTGCCAGCGGGGACAGGGCGAGAGATACGCAGTATTTT. It encodes CASGDRARDTQYF.

The V call is TRBV11-2, the J call TRBJ1-2; no clear D gene. Germline CDR1 SGHAT, CDR2 FQNNGV. V lost 0 bases and J 4 bases, leaving 15 bases between the germline ends. The CDR3 length is 16 residues. The DNA for the CDR3 is TGTGCCAGCAGCTTAGATTTCGGAGGGCCCCCCTATGGCTACACCTTC. Encoded protein: CASSLDFGGPPYGYTF.

This chain's CDR3 is CASSASTGGTYNEQFF. Written as DNA, the CDR3 is TGTGCCAGCAGTGCGTCGACAGGAGGAACCTACAATGAGCAGTTCTTC. The chain links TRBV25-1 to TRBJ2-1, with D maybe TRBD1 (6 bases). CDR1 MGHDK and CDR2 SYGVNS come from the germline V gene. The CDR3 runs to 16 residues. V was clipped by 4 bases and J by 2 bases, with 15 bases between them.

In its sample, this clone was seen once. The CDR3 sequence is CASRRGQGSTEAFF. The CDR3 region has the DNA TGTGCCAGTAGGAGAGGACAGGGATCAACTGAAGCTTTCTTT. This chain connects TRBV19 to TRBJ1-1; TRBD1 agrees at 8 bases. Germline V gene lookup returns CDR1 LNHDA and CDR2 SQIVND (reference sequence). V shed 6 bases and J 5 bases; nucleotides not matched to a gene: 8. The CDR3 runs 14 residues.

The rearrangement links TRBV13 to TRBJ1-4; D not certain. V lost 5 bases, J lost 9 bases, and 10 bases lay in between. The CDR3 extends over 12 amino acids. Germline assignment: CDR1 PRHDT and CDR2 FYEKMQ (reference sequence). The CDR3 DNA sequence: TGTGCCAGCAGCGGGCGTTATCAAAAACTGTTTTTT. It translates to CASSGRYQKLFF.

The chain couples TRBV11-2 to TRBJ1-1, with D uncertain. CDR3 length equals 15 residues. Deletions cut 0 bases from V and 11 bases from J, with 19 bases between. CDR1 is SGHAT, CDR2 FQNNGV, per germline. This CDR3 is CASSLEGGRRKSAFF. The CDR3 DNA reads as TGTGCCAGCAGCTTAGAGGGCGGACGGCGTAAGAGCGCTTTCTTT. The entire variable domain, with the rest obtained from reference TRBV11-2 and TRBJ1-1, is as follows: EAGVAQSPRYKIIEKRQSVAFWCNPISGHATLYWYQQILGQGPKLLIQFQNNGVVDDSQLPKDRFSAERLKGVDSTLKIQPAKLEDSAVYLCASSLEGGRRKSAFFGQGTRLTVV.

The chain employs TRBV11-2 and TRBJ1-1; tentative D call: TRBD1 (5 bases). V lost 10 bases, J lost 1 base, and 13 bases lay in between. The CDR3 length is 13 residues. In germline, CDR1 is SGHAT, CDR2 FQNNGV. The CDR3 coding sequence is TGTGCCACCAAAGGGGTTTGGAACACTGAAGCTTTCTTT. It codes for CATKGVWNTEAFF.

The chain recombines TRBV6-5 with TRBJ1-2, with no clear D. Germline lookup yields CDR1 MNHEY and CDR2 SVGAGI. The V and J ends lost 0 bases and 4 bases respectively, with 9 bases between them. The CDR3 length is 14 residues. This chain's CDR3 is CASSYSTRGYGYTF. Written as DNA, the CDR3 is TGTGCCAGCAGTTACTCGACTCGGGGCTATGGCTACACCTTC.

The chain is built from TRBV7-2 and TRBJ2-1; the match to TRBD2 covers 9 bases. Germline V gene lookup returns CDR1 SGHTA and CDR2 FQGNSA. The CDR3 length is 19 residues. The trim removed 5 bases at V and 2 bases at J, leaving 16 bases unmatched. CDR3 in amino acids: CASSPRAPWSGGPYNEQFF. The DNA of the CDR3 is TGTGCCAGCAGCCCTAGGGCCCCCTGGAGCGGGGGGCCCTACAATGAGCAGTTCTTC.

The chain joins TRBV19 to TRBJ1-2; 7 bases fit TRBD1. The J segment lost 4 bases and the V segment lost 3 bases, leaving 5 bases of the junction unmatched. The V gene's germline CDR1 is LNHDA and CDR2 SQIVND (reference sequence). This CDR3 is 14 amino acids long. The CDR3 sequence: CASSIPSGGYGYTF. The DNA for the CDR3 is TGTGCCAGTAGTATCCCCTCAGGGGGCTATGGCTACACCTTC.

V usage is TRBV6-6 and J usage is TRBJ1-2; 7 nucleotides match TRBD1. Germline V gives CDR1 MNHNY, CDR2 SVGAGI (reference sequence). V shed 5 bases and J 8 bases; nucleotides not matched to a gene: 11. This CDR3 is built from 14 residues. DNA of the CDR3: TGTGCCAGCAGTCCTCCCGACAGGGTACGGGGCTACACCTTC. Protein product: CASSPPDRVRGYTF.

The V gene is TRBV11-2, the J gene TRBJ2-2, with D unresolved. This CDR3 contains 12 residues. V lost 7 bases, J lost 5 bases, and 8 bases lay in between. From germline, CDR1 is SGHAT and CDR2 FQNNGV. CDR3 in DNA: TGTGCCAGCACCCGCGATACCGGGGAGCTGTTTTTT. Its translation: CASTRDTGELFF.

The rearrangement uses TRBV7-2 and TRBJ2-2; D may be TRBD1 or TRBD2 (5 bases each). The V gene's germline CDR1 is SGHTA and CDR2 FQGNSA. CDR3 length: 16 amino acids. V lost 2 bases, J lost 1 base, and 11 bases lay in between. This CDR3 is CASSLFWDGNTGELFF. In nucleotides, the CDR3 is TGTGCCAGCAGCTTATTTTGGGACGGGAACACCGGGGAGCTGTTTTTT.

The chain uses TRBV9 and TRBJ1-2; D is undetermined. Trimming took off 0 bases at V and 7 bases at J, with 16 bases between the two ends. Germline V gene lookup returns CDR1 SGDLS and CDR2 YYNGEE. The CDR3 sequence is 15 residues long. The CDR3 spells CASSVASTVGGGYTF. As DNA, the CDR3 is TGTGCCAGCAGCGTAGCCTCAACAGTGGGAGGTGGCTACACCTTC. Using reference TRBV9 and TRBJ1-2 for the parts outside the CDR3, the full variable domain is DSGVTQTPKHLITATGQRVTLRCSPRSGDLSVYWYQQSLDQGLQFLIQYYNGEERAKGNILERFSAQQFPDLHSELNLSSLELGDSALYFCASSVASTVGGGYTFGSGTRLTVV.

The chain couples TRBV9 to TRBJ1-1, with D unclear. V lost 1 base, J lost 9 bases, and 10 bases lay in between. This CDR3 contains 12 residues. Germline V gives CDR1 SGDLS, CDR2 YYNGEE. This CDR3 is CASSVNGEKAFF. For the CDR3, the DNA is TGTGCCAGCAGCGTAAATGGAGAGAAAGCTTTCTTT. The whole variable domain, filled in from reference TRBV9 and TRBJ1-1, reads DSGVTQTPKHLITATGQRVTLRCSPRSGDLSVYWYQQSLDQGLQFLIQYYNGEERAKGNILERFSAQQFPDLHSELNLSSLELGDSALYFCASSVNGEKAFFGQGTRLTVV.

V usage is TRBV6-1 and J usage is TRBJ1-5, with TRBD1 as a possible D gene (6 bases). Germline loops: CDR1 MNHNS, CDR2 SASEGT. Trimming cost V 2 bases and J 3 bases, with 11 bases left between them. The CDR3 has 15 amino acids. DNA of the CDR3: TGTGCCAGCAGTGAACAGGGGTTATACAATCAGCCCCAGCATTTT. This gives the protein CASSEQGLYNQPQHF.